These 5 T cell receptor beta chains were all obtained from the same sample, sequenced in a study of blood T cell repertoires in COVID-19. This table comes from immunoSEQ multiplex PCR, and its TCRdb copy is limited to in-frame clones, with some not included. The data contain about 38,000 clones, 84% of them seen just once; the ten biggest clones take up around 1.6%. Input material: peripheral blood. Receptors originate from a man aged 55-75 years with COVID-19, enrolled during active disease.

This sequence joins TRBV7-6 and TRBJ2-7; 7 bases map to TRBD2. The germline V gene has CDR1 SGHVS and CDR2 FNYEAQ. The CDR3 contains 18 residues. Trimming removed 5 bases from V and 0 bases from J; junction bases left unmatched: 16. The CDR3 DNA follows: TGTGCCAGCAGCCCAGGCTGGGGAGGAATAGCGGGCTCCTACGAGCAGTACTTC. Amino acids: CASSPGWGGIAGSYEQYF.

The chain links TRBV5-4 to TRBJ2-7, with D unresolved. Germline V gene lookup returns CDR1 SGHNT and CDR2 YYREEE (reference sequence). The CDR3 has 14 amino acids. Trimming cost V 0 bases and J 0 bases, with 7 bases left between them. CDR3 DNA sequence: TGTGCCAGCAGCTTGGCCGGGTCCTCCTACGAGCAGTACTTC. Its translation is CASSLAGSSYEQYF.

The genes are TRBV5-1 and TRBJ1-1; 8 bases match TRBD1. The trim removed 3 bases at V and 8 bases at J, leaving 6 bases unmatched. This CDR3 has 13 residues. CDR1 and CDR2 from the germline V gene are SGHRS and YFSETQ. For the CDR3, the DNA is TGCGCCAGCAGCTGGATGGGACAGGACGAAGCTTTCTTT. This gives the protein CASSWMGQDEAFF.

The chain employs TRBV2 and TRBJ1-6; D is possibly TRBD1 (6 bases). Germline V gene data show CDR1 as SNHLY and CDR2 as FYNNEI. CDR3 size: 14 residues. The V gene lost 2 bases and the J gene lost 9 bases, with 11 bases spanning the gap. DNA of the CDR3: TGTGCCAGCAGTGAACAGGGGTTCCCTTCACCCCTCCACTTT. Translation: CASSEQGFPSPLHF.

The chain carries TRBV24-1 and TRBJ2-1; tentatively, D is TRBD1 (5 bases). The CDR3 is 13 amino acids. Between the trimmed V and J ends, which lost 4 bases and 7 bases, there was a span of 10 bases. Germline assignment: CDR1 KGHDR and CDR2 SFDVKD. Here the CDR3 reads CATSEGLRNEQFF. Written as DNA, the CDR3 is TGTGCCACCAGTGAGGGGCTGAGAAATGAGCAGTTCTTC.